One and the same sample provided the 19 T cell receptor beta chains below, sequenced in a study of cytomegalovirus exposure and HLA in healthy donors. It was with 60 Vbeta and 13 Jbeta primers that the PCR ran. Here immunoSEQ multiplex PCR was the method, and the copy in TCRdb shows in-frame clones only, minus some. This sample contains some 120,000 clones. Sequencing used PBMCs. These receptors originate from a man between 25 and 39 years old in good health and CMV-seronegative.

The CDR3 is CASSGGTVNTEAFF. The CDR3 DNA follows: TGCGCCAGCAGTGGCGGGACGGTGAACACTGAAGCTTTCTTT. The chain is built from TRBV5-1 and TRBJ1-1; possible D gene TRBD1, 5 bases. The CDR3 spans 14 residues. The germline V gene has CDR1 SGHRS and CDR2 YFSETQ. V was pared by 5 bases and J by 0 bases, with 11 bases between.

This rearrangement joins TRBV11-3 to TRBJ2-5; D ambiguous. The CDR3 is made up of 12 amino acids. V was cut by 5 bases and J by 2 bases, with 6 bases left in between. The germline CDR1 and CDR2 sequences are SGHNT and YENEEA. The CDR3 nucleotides are TGTGCCAGCAGCCGCGGTCAAGAGACCCAGTACTTC. Translating gives CASSRGQETQYF.

The V and J genes are TRBV19 and TRBJ1-1; D gene unclear. CDR1 is LNHDA, CDR2 SQIVND, per germline (reference sequence). The CDR3 contains 17 residues. V was shortened by 2 bases and J by 0 bases, with 16 bases between the two germline ends. The DNA for the CDR3 is TGTGCCAGTAGTATAATAGCTTCCCTCGGGGTGAACACTGAAGCTTTCTTT. Protein product: CASSIIASLGVNTEAFF.

V gene TRBV18 combines with J gene TRBJ1-3, with D tentatively TRBD1 (5 bases). The CDR3 is 15 amino acids. The V end lost 3 bases, the J end lost 0 bases, and 9 bases lay between the germline ends. Germline values: CDR1 KGHSH, CDR2 LQKENI. CDR3 nucleotides: TGTGCCAGCTCACCCTCGACAGTCTCTGGAAACACCATATATTTT. This translates into CASSPSTVSGNTIYF.

The chain joins TRBV5-6 to TRBJ2-6; D might be TRBD2 (5 bases). The germline V and J ends were trimmed by 2 bases and 1 base, with 10 bases remaining between them. Per the germline V gene, CDR1 is SGHDT and CDR2 is YYEEEE. The CDR3 runs 16 residues. The CDR3, as DNA: TGTGCCAGCAGCTTCCTTGGAGGTTCTGGGGCCAACGTCCTGACTTTC. This codes for CASSFLGGSGANVLTF.

In DNA form, the CDR3 reads TGTGCCAGCAGCTTAATCACAGGGGGCTACGAGCAGTACTTC. It yields the protein CASSLITGGYEQYF. This chain joins TRBV7-2 and TRBJ2-7, with TRBD1 matching over 8 bases. The V and J ends lost 2 bases and 3 bases, in that order; junction bases with no gene match: 3. This CDR3 comprises 14 residues. The V gene's germline CDR1 is SGHTA and CDR2 FQGNSA. The whole variable domain, filled in from reference TRBV7-2 and TRBJ2-7, reads GAGVSQSPSNKVTEKGKDVELRCDPISGHTALYWYRQSLGQGLEFLIYFQGNSAPDKSGLPSDRFSAERTGGSVSTLTIQRTQQEDSAVYLCASSLITGGYEQYFGPGTRLTVT.

The chain is built from TRBV12-5 and TRBJ2-1; maybe TRBD2 (5 bases). CDR3 length equals 13 residues. Trimming pared 1 base from V and 5 bases from J, leaving 6 bases between. Germline CDR1 and CDR2: LGHNT and FRNRAP. The CDR3, as DNA: TGTGCTAGTGGTTTGGGAGGGCACAATGAGCAGTTCTTC. This gives the protein CASGLGGHNEQFF.

The chain couples TRBV7-9 to TRBJ1-4; 10 bases match TRBD1. V shed 1 base, J shed 5 bases, and the junction held 7 bases outside the gene matches. This CDR3 region has 17 residues. Germline V gene sequence: CDR1 SEHNR, CDR2 FQNEAQ (reference sequence). CDR3 loop: CASSLGYLDRGNEKLFF. As DNA, the CDR3 is TGTGCCAGCAGCTTAGGTTACTTGGACAGGGGGAATGAAAAACTGTTTTTT. The full variable domain, its missing parts supplied by reference TRBV7-9 and TRBJ1-4, is DTGVSQNPRHKITKRGQNVTFRCDPISEHNRLYWYRQTLGQGPEFLTYFQNEAQLEKSRLLSDRFSAERPKGSFSTLEIQRTEQGDSAMYLCASSLGYLDRGNEKLFFGSGTQLSVL.

The rearrangement links TRBV19 to TRBJ1-1; the D gene is possibly TRBD1 (6 bases). V lost 3 bases to trimming and J lost 6 bases, with 17 bases between them. CDR1 is LNHDA and CDR2 is SQIVND in the germline V gene (reference sequence). The CDR3 loop spans 15 amino acids. CDR3 bases: TGTGCCAGTAGTATCGAGAACGGGGCAGGGGCTGAAGCTTTCTTT. Translating it yields CASSIENGAGAEAFF.

This chain connects TRBV5-6 to TRBJ2-7; possibly TRBD1 for D (6 bases). CDR1 is SGHDT and CDR2 is YYEEEE in the germline V gene. This CDR3 is built from 14 residues. The ends were cut back, 4 bases at V and 4 bases at J, with 15 bases in the middle. CDR3 protein: CASSMDVRGYEQYF. CDR3 in DNA: TGTGCCAGCAGCATGGACGTCAGGGGATACGAGCAGTACTTC.

The V and J genes are TRBV18 and TRBJ1-4; TRBD1 agrees at 8 bases. Unmatched junction bases numbered 10, after V lost 6 bases and J lost 7 bases. Germline V gives CDR1 KGHSH, CDR2 LQKENI. The CDR3 has 15 residues. The CDR3 reads CASSGPGTGGEKLFF. CDR3 nucleotide sequence: TGTGCCAGCTCGGGGCCCGGGACAGGTGGTGAAAAACTGTTTTTT.

V and J are TRBV7-2 and TRBJ1-1; 8 bases line up with TRBD1. The trim removed 5 bases at V and 7 bases at J, leaving 6 bases unmatched. This CDR3 contains 13 residues. Germline CDR1 reads SGHTA; CDR2 reads FQGNSA. The CDR3 DNA reads as TGTGCCAGCAGCGCACACAGGGGGATTGAAGCTTTCTTT. It is translated as CASSAHRGIEAFF.

V gene TRBV2 combines with J gene TRBJ2-3, with 12 bases aligning to TRBD2. After removal of 4 bases from V and 1 base from J, the junction contained 0 bases not matched to a gene. Looked up from germline, CDR1 is SNHLY and CDR2 is FYNNEI. The length of the CDR3 is 15 residues. CDR3 sequence: CASSGLAGGTDTQYF. CDR3 nucleotide sequence: TGTGCCAGCAGTGGACTAGCGGGGGGCACAGATACGCAGTATTTT.

This sequence joins TRBV28 and TRBJ1-2, with 8 positions matching TRBD1. Germline V CDR1 and CDR2: MDHEN, SYDVKM. V lost 7 bases and J lost 8; bases outside the gene matches: 18. The CDR3 is 16 amino acids. CDR3 amino acids: CASTTAGGTGYGGYTF. The CDR3 nucleotides read TGTGCCAGCACTACCGCTGGGGGGACAGGCTACGGAGGCTACACCTTC.

CDR3: CASSELGTANYGYTF. Written as DNA, the CDR3 is TGTGCCAGCAGTGAATTAGGGACAGCTAACTATGGCTACACCTTC. The V call is TRBV25-1, the J call TRBJ1-2; 7 nucleotides match TRBD1. J gave up 0 bases and V 1 base, and 2 bases lay outside the gene matches. The CDR3 covers 15 residues. Germline CDR1 reads MGHDK; CDR2 reads SYGVNS.

The gene calls are TRBV30 and TRBJ1-6; weak D call: TRBD1 (6 bases). CDR1 and CDR2 (germline): GTSNPN, SVGIG (reference sequence). This CDR3 is 14 amino acids long. Trimming took 4 bases from V and 7 from J, leaving 14 bases between them. CDR3 DNA: TGTGCCTGGACGTCTGGGGGGGCCAATTCACCCCTCCACTTT. Translated, it gives CAWTSGGANSPLHF.

The chain's CDR3 is CASSAGQGFGYTF. In nucleotides, the CDR3 is TGTGCCAGCAGCGCGGGACAGGGATTTGGCTACACCTTC. This chain uses TRBV9 with TRBJ1-2, with 9 bases aligning to TRBD1. Germline CDR1 is SGDLS and CDR2 is YYNGEE. The V segment lost 3 bases and the J segment 7 bases; nucleotides outside the gene matches: 4. The CDR3 loop spans 13 amino acids.

The rearrangement links TRBV4-1 to TRBJ2-7; 7 bases are a match to TRBD1. The CDR3 has 16 amino acids. Germline V gene data show CDR1 as MGHRA and CDR2 as YSYEKL. The ends lost 0 bases at V and 7 bases at J; junction bases unmatched: 12. The CDR3 sequence is CASSQDTGTASNEQYF. In DNA, the CDR3 is TGCGCCAGCAGCCAAGACACCGGGACAGCCTCAAATGAGCAGTACTTC.

The CDR3 reads CASSGRETGANVLTF. For the CDR3, the DNA is TGTGCCAGCAGCGGGCGGGAAACTGGGGCCAACGTCCTGACTTTC. The chain uses TRBV6-1 and TRBJ2-6, with D possibly TRBD2 on 6 matching bases. From germline, CDR1 is MNHNS and CDR2 SASEGT. V gave up 6 bases and J gave up 2 bases, with 11 bases separating them. This CDR3 is built from 15 residues.